Shown below are 27 T cell receptor beta chains from a single sample sequenced in a study of shared clonotypes between healthy human individuals. TCRdb keeps only in-frame clones here, not all; method: immunoSEQ multiplex PCR. Among about 960,000 clones listed, over 75% were seen once. Sequencing input: memory CD4+ T cells sorted from blood. Subset given: CD45RA-negative fraction. The receptors stem from a young man in good health.

The chain recombines TRBV2 with TRBJ2-7; 10 bases line up with TRBD1. The ends lost 6 bases at V and 10 bases at J; junction bases unmatched: 12. The germline gives CDR1 SNHLY, CDR2 FYNNEI. CDR3 size: 14 residues. The CDR3, as DNA: TGTGCCAGCAGGAACCGGGACAGGGGACTCCATCAGTACTTC. Translated, it gives CASRNRDRGLHQYF.

Many counts were recorded for this clone. This chain uses TRBV10-2 with TRBJ2-2, with D tentatively TRBD2 (5 bases). The CDR3 extends over 14 amino acids. V lost 5 bases, J lost 6 bases, and 13 bases lay in between. Looked up from germline, CDR1 is WSHSY and CDR2 is SAAADI. CDR3 in DNA: TGCGCCAGCAGTAATTACGGAGGCGCCGGGGAGCTGTTTTTT. Its translation: CASSNYGGAGELFF.

The rearrangement uses TRBV5-1 and TRBJ2-6; D unclear. The V end lost 0 bases, the J end lost 5 bases, and 12 bases lay between the germline ends. Germline assignment: CDR1 SGHRS and CDR2 YFSETQ. The CDR3 consists of 16 residues. The CDR3, as DNA: TGCGCCAGCAGCTTGGCTGACGACCTCTGGGCCAACGTCCTGACTTTC. Protein: CASSLADDLWANVLTF.

The CDR3: CASFGDTSYEQYF. CDR3 bases: TGTGCCAGCTTTGGGGACACATCCTACGAGCAGTACTTC. The chain combines TRBV28 with TRBJ2-7, with D maybe TRBD1 (6 bases). Per the germline V gene, CDR1 is MDHEN and CDR2 is SYDVKM. V lost 8 bases and J 1 base, leaving 12 bases between the germline ends. This CDR3 comprises 13 residues.

Comment on this clone: At one of its ends the junction is not consistent with the germline gene, which may arise from a read error. The rearrangement uses TRBV19 and TRBJ1-2; D is unresolved. Germline V gene data show CDR1 as LNHDA and CDR2 as SQIVND (reference sequence). There are 13 residues in the CDR3. The chain's CDR3 is CASSILGNNGYTF. The CDR3 DNA follows: TGTGCCAGTAGTATATTGGGTAACAATGGCTACACCTTC.

As for this clone: This same CDR3 is encoded by further DNA sequences in the sample. The chain carries TRBV19 and TRBJ1-5, with TRBD1 matching 9 bases. CDR1 LNHDA and CDR2 SQIVND come from the germline V gene (reference sequence). This CDR3 region has 15 residues. V gave up 3 bases and J gave up 2 bases; unmatched junction bases: 2. This CDR3 reads CASSMGQGGNQPQHF. CDR3 nucleotide sequence: TGTGCCAGTAGTATGGGACAGGGCGGCAATCAGCCCCAGCATTTT.

The chain recombines TRBV19 with TRBJ2-7, with D possibly TRBD2 on 6 matching bases. CDR3 length: 14 amino acids. Per germline, CDR1 LNHDA and CDR2 SQIVND (reference sequence). With 7 bases removed from V and 2 bases from J, the gap between germline ends came to 15 bases. This chain's CDR3 is CASTSVGGAYEQYF. In nucleotides, the CDR3 is TGTGCCAGTACCTCGGTGGGGGGAGCCTACGAGCAGTACTTC.

V gene TRBV7-6 combines with J gene TRBJ2-5; tentatively, D is TRBD2 (5 bases). V was cut by 1 base and J by 4 bases, with 16 bases left in between. The germline gives CDR1 SGHVS, CDR2 FNYEAQ. The CDR3 spans 16 residues. The CDR3 here is CASSLGTPSLGETQYF. DNA of the CDR3: TGTGCCAGCAGCTTAGGGACTCCTTCCCTTGGAGAGACCCAGTACTTC.

This clone was counted a few times. CDR3 in amino acids: CAISPRGDRERVTEAFF. The DNA of the CDR3 is TGTGCCATCAGCCCCCGGGGGGACAGGGAGAGGGTCACTGAAGCTTTCTTT. The chain joins TRBV10-3 to TRBJ1-1, with 9 bases fitting TRBD1. The V segment lost 6 bases and the J segment 4 bases; nucleotides outside the gene matches: 15. Germline V gives CDR1 ENHRY, CDR2 SYGVKD. The CDR3 consists of 17 residues.

The chain is built from TRBV18 and TRBJ1-6; D gene ambiguous. With 0 bases removed from V and 7 bases from J, the gap between germline ends came to 7 bases. The CDR3 totals 14 residues. Germline assignment: CDR1 KGHSH and CDR2 LQKENI. Here the CDR3 DNA reads TGTGCCAGCTCACCACCGCCGGAAAATTCACCCCTCCACTTT. Its translation is CASSPPPENSPLHF.

This clone appeared a few times. This chain connects TRBV19 to TRBJ1-6; the D is unclear. The V end lost 5 bases, the J end lost 10 bases, and 21 bases lay between the germline ends. Germline lookup yields CDR1 LNHDA and CDR2 SQIVND (reference sequence). This CDR3 region has 16 residues. CDR3 in amino acids: CASSSEGGRSSSPLHF. CDR3 coding DNA: TGTGCCAGTAGTTCCGAGGGTGGCAGGTCTAGCTCACCCCTCCACTTT.

This clone came up once. This chain links TRBV29-1 with TRBJ2-7, with 8 bases fitting TRBD1. Germline values: CDR1 SQVTM, CDR2 ANQGSEA. CDR3 length: 15 residues. V shed 6 bases, J shed 2 bases, and the junction held 12 bases outside the gene matches. As DNA, the CDR3 is TGCAGCGTCGAGGGGCAGGGGGCGAATCCCTACGAGCAGTACTTC. Its translation is CSVEGQGANPYEQYF.

J is TRBJ2-6 and V is TRBV5-1; possibly TRBD1 or TRBD2 for D (5 bases each). The germline V gene encodes CDR1 SGHRS and CDR2 YFSETQ. V was pared by 4 bases and J by 0 bases, with 11 bases between. This CDR3 spans 16 amino acids. The CDR3 nucleotides read TGCGCCAGCAGCCCAGGGACGGACTCTGGGGCCAACGTCCTGACTTTC. This codes for CASSPGTDSGANVLTF.

This sequence joins TRBV5-8 and TRBJ2-3, with no clear D. This CDR3 contains 12 residues. The V and J ends lost 7 bases and 5 bases respectively, with 11 bases between them. Germline CDR1 is SGHTS and CDR2 is YDEGEE. The CDR3 spells CASGRVIDTQYF. CDR3 nucleotides: TGTGCCAGCGGTCGAGTTATAGATACGCAGTATTTT.

This chain connects TRBV28 to TRBJ2-1, with D perhaps assigned TRBD1 or TRBD2 (5 bases each). Trimming shortened V by 7 bases and J by 3 bases, and 13 bases separated the two germline ends. This CDR3 has 14 residues. CDR1 is MDHEN and CDR2 is SYDVKM in the germline V gene. CDR3 region: CASNSGTVYNEQFF. CDR3 coding DNA: TGTGCCAGCAACTCCGGGACGGTCTACAATGAGCAGTTCTTC.

Of note for this clone: With a far larger clone one base away, a read error is the likely cause. The sample holds other DNA sequences that translate to the same CDR3. The V gene is TRBV30, the J gene TRBJ1-5, with a weak D call TRBD1 (6 bases). This CDR3 region has 13 residues. With 1 base removed from V and 3 bases from J, the gap between germline ends came to 7 bases. Germline V gene sequence: CDR1 GTSNPN, CDR2 SVGIG (reference sequence). CDR3 loop: CAWSGTDNQPQHF. DNA for the CDR3: TGTGCCTGGAGTGGGACAGACAATCAGCCCCAGCATTTT.

This sequence joins TRBV27 and TRBJ1-4; D unresolved. Per the germline V gene, CDR1 is MNHEY and CDR2 is SMNVEV (reference sequence). The CDR3 totals 14 residues. V was cut by 2 bases and J by 7 bases, with 11 bases left in between. In DNA, the CDR3 is TGTGCCAGCAGTTTAGCCAGGTTCAGTGAAAAACTGTTTTTT. This translates into CASSLARFSEKLFF. Full variable domain (outside the CDR3, taken from reference TRBV27 and TRBJ1-4): EAQVTQNPRYLITVTGKKLTVTCSQNMNHEYMSWYRQDPGLGLRQIYYSMNVEVTDKGDVPEGYKVSRKEKRNFPLILESPSPNQTSLYFCASSLARFSEKLFFGSGTQLSVL.

The V and J genes are TRBV4-3 and TRBJ1-1; D is uncertain. The V gene lost 1 base and the J gene lost 0 bases, with 9 bases spanning the gap. The CDR3 has 15 residues. Germline V gene lookup returns CDR1 LGHNA and CDR2 YSLEER. The CDR3 is CASSQGTDMNTEAFF. The CDR3 region has the DNA TGCGCCAGCAGCCAAGGCACAGATATGAACACTGAAGCTTTCTTT.

This rearrangement joins TRBV6-6 to TRBJ1-5; possibly TRBD1 for D (5 bases). This CDR3 has 14 amino acids. Trimming stripped 11 bases from V and 6 bases from J, with 20 bases between. The germline CDR1 and CDR2 sequences are MNHNY and SVGAGI (reference sequence). Here the CDR3 reads CAVHFQGGGQPQHF. In DNA form, the CDR3 reads TGTGCCGTTCACTTCCAGGGTGGAGGTCAGCCCCAGCATTTT.

CDR3 DNA: TGTGCCAGTAGTATTGGCCGGGTAGAGGCAGATACGCAGTATTTT. As protein: CASSIGRVEADTQYF. V and J are TRBV19 and TRBJ2-3; D is unclear. CDR1 is LNHDA and CDR2 is SQIVND in the germline V gene (reference sequence). Trimming removed 3 bases at V and 4 bases at J, with 14 bases between. This CDR3 is built from 15 residues.

V and J are TRBV19 and TRBJ2-1; D not resolved. The CDR3 covers 13 residues. V was clipped by 7 bases and J by 8 bases, with 15 bases between them. The germline CDR1 and CDR2 sequences are LNHDA and SQIVND (reference sequence). The CDR3 region is CASKPPSPDEQFF. CDR3 DNA sequence: TGTGCCAGTAAACCTCCCAGTCCGGATGAGCAGTTCTTC. Complete variable domain (other parts from reference TRBV19 and TRBJ2-1): DGGITQSPKYLFRKEGQNVTLSCEQNLNHDAMYWYRQDPGQGLRLIYYSQIVNDFQKGDIAEGYSVSREKKESFPLTVTSAQKNPTAFYLCASKPPSPDEQFFGPGTRLTVL.

This clone was observed at least ten times. J is TRBJ2-7 and V is TRBV14, with 9 positions matching TRBD1. The V and J ends lost 3 bases and 5 bases, in that order; junction bases with no gene match: 2. CDR3 size: 13 residues. Per germline, CDR1 SGHDN and CDR2 FVKESK. The CDR3 DNA reads as TGTGCCAGCAGCCAGACAGGGGGAAACGAGCAGTACTTC. This gives the protein CASSQTGGNEQYF.

The chain is built from TRBV18 and TRBJ2-3; TRBD2 is a possible D gene (6 bases). This CDR3 spans 15 amino acids. Germline CDR1 and CDR2: KGHSH and LQKENI. V was clipped by 1 base and J by 3 bases, with 11 bases between them. The DNA of the CDR3 is TGTGCCAGCTCACCACTAACGGGAGTAACAGATACGCAGTATTTT. Translating it yields CASSPLTGVTDTQYF. The variable domain in full, completed from reference TRBV18 and TRBJ2-3, reads NAGVMQNPRHLVRRRGQEARLRCSPMKGHSHVYWYRQLPEEGLKFMVYLQKENIIDESGMPKERFSAEFPKEGPSILRIQQVVRGDSAAYFCASSPLTGVTDTQYFGPGTRLTVL.

DNA of the CDR3: TGTGCCAGCAGCCCCGGCGTCTCAGGGTCGAATGAGCAGTTCTTC. Amino acids: CASSPGVSGSNEQFF. This rearrangement joins TRBV7-9 to TRBJ2-1, with a tentative D call TRBD1 (5 bases). The CDR3 runs to 15 residues. In germline, CDR1 is SEHNR, CDR2 FQNEAQ (reference sequence). V shed 5 bases and J shed 7 bases, with 18 bases lying between them.

The J gene is TRBJ1-1, the V gene TRBV7-2; D not certain. Per the germline V gene, CDR1 is SGHTA and CDR2 is FQGNSA. The CDR3 has 13 residues. V gave up 1 base and J gave up 5 bases, with 8 bases separating them. CDR3 loop: CASSLGFVTEAFF. The CDR3 DNA reads as TGTGCCAGCAGCTTAGGTTTTGTTACTGAAGCTTTCTTT.

This clone has ten or more counts. V and J are TRBV11-2 and TRBJ2-5, with 7 bases lining up with TRBD2. J was trimmed by 1 base and V by 4 bases; bases with no gene match: 6. Germline values: CDR1 SGHAT, CDR2 FQNNGV. There are 15 residues in the CDR3. This CDR3 is CASSWRGTAQETQYF. The CDR3 region has the DNA TGTGCCAGCAGCTGGCGGGGGACCGCCCAAGAGACCCAGTACTTC.

The V call is TRBV18, the J call TRBJ2-1; 11 bases fit TRBD1. Germline assignment: CDR1 KGHSH and CDR2 LQKENI. CDR3 size: 18 residues. V was pared by 3 bases and J by 5 bases, with 12 bases of the junction left unmatched. The CDR3 loop is CASSPPPRTGGKDNEQFF. CDR3 bases: TGTGCCAGCTCACCCCCTCCTCGGACAGGGGGCAAAGACAATGAGCAGTTCTTC. Combining the CDR3 with reference TRBV18 and TRBJ2-1 gives the whole variable domain NAGVMQNPRHLVRRRGQEARLRCSPMKGHSHVYWYRQLPEEGLKFMVYLQKENIIDESGMPKERFSAEFPKEGPSILRIQQVVRGDSAAYFCASSPPPRTGGKDNEQFFGPGTRLTVL.